This TCR beta chain was captured by sequencing in a study of CD8+CD57+ T cells in acquired aplastic anemia. Study at large: The sorted CD4+ and CD8+ cells yielded an average approximately 3 ug of DNA. CD4+ cell libraries from healthy donors averaged about 10 million reads.

In the case of this clonotype: The antigen remains undetermined.

Findings and caveats of the study: The same twenty-nine CD8+ CDR3 sequences occurred in patients and in controls.

TCR beta VDJ and CDR3 profiles were obtained from a genomic DNA template. A single record per CDR3 protein comes from TCRdb applying MiXCR to the reads. The table records about 130,000 distinct CDR3 sequences, 48% of them present only once. Trimming stripped 3 bases from V and 5 bases from J, with 8 bases between. The germline V gene encodes CDR1 SGHNT and CDR2 YENEEA. The CDR3 has 13 residues. V and J are TRBV11-3 and TRBJ1-5; no reliable D call. The receptor was derived from a human donor in good health, serving as a control. The sample was sorted CD4+, CD8+, or CD8+CD57+ T cells (not recorded which) from PBMCs. CDR3 protein: CASSFGGDQPQHF. CDR3 DNA: TGTGCCAGCAGCTTTGGCGGGGATCAGCCCCAGCATTTT.